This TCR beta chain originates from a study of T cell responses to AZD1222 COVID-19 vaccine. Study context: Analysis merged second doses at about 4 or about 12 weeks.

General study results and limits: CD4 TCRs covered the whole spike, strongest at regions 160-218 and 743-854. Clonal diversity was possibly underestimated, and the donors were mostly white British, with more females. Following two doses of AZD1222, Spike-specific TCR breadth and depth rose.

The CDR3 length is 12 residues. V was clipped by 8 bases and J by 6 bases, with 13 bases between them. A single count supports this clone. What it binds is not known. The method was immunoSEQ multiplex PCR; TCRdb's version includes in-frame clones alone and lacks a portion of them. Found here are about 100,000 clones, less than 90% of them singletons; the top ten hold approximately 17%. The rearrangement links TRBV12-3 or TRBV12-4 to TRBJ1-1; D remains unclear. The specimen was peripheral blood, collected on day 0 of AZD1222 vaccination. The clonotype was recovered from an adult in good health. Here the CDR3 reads CASGRVNAEAFF. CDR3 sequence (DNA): TGTGCCAGCGGACGGGTAAACGCTGAAGCTTTCTTT.